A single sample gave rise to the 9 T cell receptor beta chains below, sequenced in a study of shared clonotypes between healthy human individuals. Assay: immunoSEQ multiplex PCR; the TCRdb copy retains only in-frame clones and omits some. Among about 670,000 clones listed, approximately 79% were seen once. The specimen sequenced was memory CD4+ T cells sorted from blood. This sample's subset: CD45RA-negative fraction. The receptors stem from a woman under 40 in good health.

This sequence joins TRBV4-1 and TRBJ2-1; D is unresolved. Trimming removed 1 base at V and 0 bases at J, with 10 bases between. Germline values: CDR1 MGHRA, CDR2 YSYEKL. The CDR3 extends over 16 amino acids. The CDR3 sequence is CASSQVGINSYNEQFF. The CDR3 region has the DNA TGCGCCAGCAGCCAAGTTGGAATCAACTCCTACAATGAGCAGTTCTTC.

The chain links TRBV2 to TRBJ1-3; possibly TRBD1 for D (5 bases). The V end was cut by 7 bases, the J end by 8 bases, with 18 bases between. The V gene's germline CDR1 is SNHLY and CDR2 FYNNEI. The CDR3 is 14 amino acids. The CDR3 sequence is CASMEGPPPDTIYF. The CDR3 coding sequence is TGTGCCAGCATGGAGGGGCCCCCTCCAGACACCATATATTTT. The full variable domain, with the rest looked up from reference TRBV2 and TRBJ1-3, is EPEVTQTPSHQVTQMGQEVILRCVPISNHLYFYWYRQILGQKVEFLVSFYNNEISEKSEIFDDQFSVERPDGSNFTLKIRSTKLEDSAMYFCASMEGPPPDTIYFGEGSWLTVV.

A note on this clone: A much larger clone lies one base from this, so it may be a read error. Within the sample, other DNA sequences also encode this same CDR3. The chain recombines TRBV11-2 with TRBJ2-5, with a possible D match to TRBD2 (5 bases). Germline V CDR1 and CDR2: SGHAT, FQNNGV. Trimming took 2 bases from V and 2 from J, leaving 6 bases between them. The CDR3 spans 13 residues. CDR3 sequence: CASSLSGQETQYF. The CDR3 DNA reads TGTGCCAGCAGCTTAAGCGGACAAGAGACCCAGTACTTC. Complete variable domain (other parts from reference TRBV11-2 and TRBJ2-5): EAGVAQSPRYKIIEKRQSVAFWCNPISGHATLYWYQQILGQGPKLLIQFQNNGVVDDSQLPKDRFSAERLKGVDSTLKIQPAKLEDSAVYLCASSLSGQETQYFGPGTRLLVL.

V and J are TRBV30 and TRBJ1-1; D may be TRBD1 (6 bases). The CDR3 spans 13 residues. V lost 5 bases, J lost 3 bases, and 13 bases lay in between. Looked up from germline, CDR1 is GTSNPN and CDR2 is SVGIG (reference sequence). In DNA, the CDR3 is TGTGCCTGGGGGGGACAACTCTACACTGAAGCTTTCTTT. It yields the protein CAWGGQLYTEAFF.

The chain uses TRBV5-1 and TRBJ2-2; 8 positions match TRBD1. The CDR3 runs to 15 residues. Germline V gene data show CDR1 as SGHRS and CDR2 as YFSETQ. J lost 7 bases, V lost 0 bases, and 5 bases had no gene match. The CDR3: CASSLAQGAIGELFF. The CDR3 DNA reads TGCGCCAGCAGCTTGGCGCAGGGGGCAATCGGGGAGCTGTTTTTT.

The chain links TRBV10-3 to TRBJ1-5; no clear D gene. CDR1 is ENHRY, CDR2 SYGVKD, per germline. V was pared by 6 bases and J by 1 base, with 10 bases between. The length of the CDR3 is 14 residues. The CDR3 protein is CAIRAAQSNQPQHF. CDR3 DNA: TGTGCCATCAGGGCTGCTCAAAGCAATCAGCCCCAGCATTTT.

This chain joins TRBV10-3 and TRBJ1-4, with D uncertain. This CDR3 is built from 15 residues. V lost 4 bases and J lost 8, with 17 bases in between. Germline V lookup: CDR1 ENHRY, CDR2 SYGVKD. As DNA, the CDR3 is TGTGCCATCAGTGGAGGACCCCTCGAAGGGGAAAAACTGTTTTTT. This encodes CAISGGPLEGEKLFF.

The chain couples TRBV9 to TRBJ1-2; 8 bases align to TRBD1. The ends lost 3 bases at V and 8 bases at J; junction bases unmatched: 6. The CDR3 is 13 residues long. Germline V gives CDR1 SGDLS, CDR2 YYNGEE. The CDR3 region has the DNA TGTGCCAGCAGCGCCGGGACAGGAAGGGGCTACACCTTC. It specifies CASSAGTGRGYTF.

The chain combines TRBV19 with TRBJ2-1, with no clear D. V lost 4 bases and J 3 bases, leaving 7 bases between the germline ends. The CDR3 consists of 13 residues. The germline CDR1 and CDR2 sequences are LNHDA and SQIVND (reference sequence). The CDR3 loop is CASSKWDYNEQFF. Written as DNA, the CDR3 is TGTGCCAGTAGTAAGTGGGACTACAATGAGCAGTTCTTC.